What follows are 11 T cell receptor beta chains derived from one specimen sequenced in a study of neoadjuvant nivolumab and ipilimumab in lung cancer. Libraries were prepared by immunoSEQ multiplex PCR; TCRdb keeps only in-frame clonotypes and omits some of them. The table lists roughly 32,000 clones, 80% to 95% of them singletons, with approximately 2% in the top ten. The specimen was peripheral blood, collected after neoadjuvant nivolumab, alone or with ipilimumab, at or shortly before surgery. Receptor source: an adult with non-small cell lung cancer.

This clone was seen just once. As DNA, the CDR3 is TGTGCCAGCAGTGAAAGGACAGGTGGGGCCCTGGAGACCCAGTACTTC. Protein sequence: CASSERTGGALETQYF. This chain joins TRBV2 and TRBJ2-5; 7 nucleotides agree with TRBD1. In germline, CDR1 is SNHLY, CDR2 FYNNEI. Trimming cost V 2 bases and J 5 bases; bases outside gene matches: 11. The CDR3 extends over 16 amino acids.

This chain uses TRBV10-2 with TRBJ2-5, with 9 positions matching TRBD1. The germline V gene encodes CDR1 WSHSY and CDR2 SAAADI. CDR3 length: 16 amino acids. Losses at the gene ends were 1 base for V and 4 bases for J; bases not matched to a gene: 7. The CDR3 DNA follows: TGCGCCAGCAGTGAGTATGGCGACAGGGGGAGAGAGACCCAGTACTTC. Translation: CASSEYGDRGRETQYF.

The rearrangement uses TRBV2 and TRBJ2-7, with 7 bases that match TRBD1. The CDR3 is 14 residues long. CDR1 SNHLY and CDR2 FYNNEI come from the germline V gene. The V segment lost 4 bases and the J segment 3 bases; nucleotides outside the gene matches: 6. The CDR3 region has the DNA TGTGCCAGCAGTGCCCAGGGGGATTTCTACGAGCAGTACTTC. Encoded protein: CASSAQGDFYEQYF.

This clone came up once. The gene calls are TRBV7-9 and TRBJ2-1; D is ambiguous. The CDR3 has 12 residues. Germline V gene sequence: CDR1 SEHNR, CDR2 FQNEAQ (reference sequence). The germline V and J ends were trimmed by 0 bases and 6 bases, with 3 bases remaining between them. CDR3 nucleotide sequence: TGTGCCAGCAGCTTAGCCCTCAATGAGCAGTTCTTC. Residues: CASSLALNEQFF. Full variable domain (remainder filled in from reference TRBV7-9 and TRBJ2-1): DTGVSQNPRHKITKRGQNVTFRCDPISEHNRLYWYRQTLGQGPEFLTYFQNEAQLEKSRLLSDRFSAERPKGSFSTLEIQRTEQGDSAMYLCASSLALNEQFFGPGTRLTVL.

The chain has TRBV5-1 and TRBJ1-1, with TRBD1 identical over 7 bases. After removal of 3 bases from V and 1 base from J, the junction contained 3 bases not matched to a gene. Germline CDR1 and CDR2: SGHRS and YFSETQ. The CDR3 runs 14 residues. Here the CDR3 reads CASSWRQGNTEAFF. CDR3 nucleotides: TGCGCCAGCAGCTGGAGACAGGGGAACACTGAAGCTTTCTTT.

As DNA, the CDR3 is TGTGCCAGCAGTTACTCTCGGGCCTTCAACTATGGCTACACCTTC. As protein: CASSYSRAFNYGYTF. The chain employs TRBV6-5 and TRBJ1-2; D not certain. Germline CDR1 MNHEY, CDR2 SVGAGI. This CDR3 has 15 residues. Trimming left V 0 bases short and J 2 bases short, with 10 bases between.

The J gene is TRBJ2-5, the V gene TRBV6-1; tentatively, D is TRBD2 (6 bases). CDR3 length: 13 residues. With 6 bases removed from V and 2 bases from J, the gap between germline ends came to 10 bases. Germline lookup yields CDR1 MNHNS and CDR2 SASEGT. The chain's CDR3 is CASRAGSQETQYF. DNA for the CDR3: TGTGCCAGCAGGGCGGGGAGTCAAGAGACCCAGTACTTC.

The CDR3 loop reads CASTAGLQRSYTF. CDR3 DNA: TGTGCCAGCACCGCCGGACTACAGAGGAGCTACACCTTC. V gene TRBV6-5 combines with J gene TRBJ1-2; D is unresolved. The CDR3 has 13 amino acids. V was pared by 7 bases and J by 9 bases, with 18 bases between. In germline, CDR1 is MNHEY, CDR2 SVGAGI.

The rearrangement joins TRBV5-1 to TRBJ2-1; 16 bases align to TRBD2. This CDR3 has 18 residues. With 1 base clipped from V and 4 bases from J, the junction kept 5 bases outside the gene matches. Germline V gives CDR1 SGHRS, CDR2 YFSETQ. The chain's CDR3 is CASSLQGLAGGNYNEQFF. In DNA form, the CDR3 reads TGCGCCAGCAGCTTGCAGGGACTAGCGGGAGGGAATTACAATGAGCAGTTCTTC.

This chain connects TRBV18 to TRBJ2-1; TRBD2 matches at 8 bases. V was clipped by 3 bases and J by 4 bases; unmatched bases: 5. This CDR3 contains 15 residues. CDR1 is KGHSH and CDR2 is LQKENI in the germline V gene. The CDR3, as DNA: TGTGCCAGCTCACCCACTAGCGGAAGATACAATGAGCAGTTCTTC. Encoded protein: CASSPTSGRYNEQFF.

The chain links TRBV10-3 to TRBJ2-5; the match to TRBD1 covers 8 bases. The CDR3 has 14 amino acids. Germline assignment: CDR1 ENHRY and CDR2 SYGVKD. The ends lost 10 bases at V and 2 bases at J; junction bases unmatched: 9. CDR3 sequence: CATDRGSGQETQYF. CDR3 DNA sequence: TGTGCCACCGACAGGGGCAGCGGTCAAGAGACCCAGTACTTC.